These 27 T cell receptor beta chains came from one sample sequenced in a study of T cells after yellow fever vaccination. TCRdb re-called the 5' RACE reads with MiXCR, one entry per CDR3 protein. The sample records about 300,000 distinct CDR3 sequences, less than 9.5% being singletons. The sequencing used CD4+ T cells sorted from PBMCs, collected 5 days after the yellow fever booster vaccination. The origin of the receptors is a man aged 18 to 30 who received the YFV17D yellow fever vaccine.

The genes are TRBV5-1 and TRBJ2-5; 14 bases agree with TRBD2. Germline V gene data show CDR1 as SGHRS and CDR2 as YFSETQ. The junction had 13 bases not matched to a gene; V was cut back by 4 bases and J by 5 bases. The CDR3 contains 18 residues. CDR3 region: CASSLSGTSGGHGETQYF. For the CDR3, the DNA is TGCGCCAGCAGCCTATCCGGGACTAGCGGGGGCCACGGGGAGACCCAGTACTTC.

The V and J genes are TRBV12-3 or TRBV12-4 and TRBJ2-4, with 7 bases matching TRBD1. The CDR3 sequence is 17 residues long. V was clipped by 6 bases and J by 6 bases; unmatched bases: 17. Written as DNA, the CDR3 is TGTGCCAGCAGCTTCATCCCGGGACAGACCTCCGGAAACATTCAGTACTTC. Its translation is CASSFIPGQTSGNIQYF.

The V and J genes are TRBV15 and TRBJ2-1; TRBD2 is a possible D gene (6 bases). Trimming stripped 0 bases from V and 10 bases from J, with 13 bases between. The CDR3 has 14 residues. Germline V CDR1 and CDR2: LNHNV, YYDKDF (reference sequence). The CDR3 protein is CATSRETGALEQFF. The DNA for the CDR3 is TGTGCCACCAGCAGAGAAACGGGAGCTCTCGAGCAGTTCTTC.

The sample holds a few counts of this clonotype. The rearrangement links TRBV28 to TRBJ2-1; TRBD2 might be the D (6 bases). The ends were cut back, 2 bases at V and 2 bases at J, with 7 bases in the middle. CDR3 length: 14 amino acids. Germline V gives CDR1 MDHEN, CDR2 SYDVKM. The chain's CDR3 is CASSLGTPYNEQFF. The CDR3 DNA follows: TGTGCCAGCAGTTTAGGGACTCCCTACAATGAGCAGTTCTTC.

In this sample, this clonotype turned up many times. CDR3 sequence reads: CASSQETSEAYNEQFF. CDR3 sequence (DNA): TGCGCCAGCAGCCAAGAGACTAGCGAGGCCTACAATGAGCAGTTCTTC. The chain links TRBV4-1 to TRBJ2-1, with TRBD2 identical over 8 bases. This CDR3 is 16 amino acids long. V was clipped by 0 bases and J by 2 bases; unmatched bases: 3. The germline V gene has CDR1 MGHRA and CDR2 YSYEKL.

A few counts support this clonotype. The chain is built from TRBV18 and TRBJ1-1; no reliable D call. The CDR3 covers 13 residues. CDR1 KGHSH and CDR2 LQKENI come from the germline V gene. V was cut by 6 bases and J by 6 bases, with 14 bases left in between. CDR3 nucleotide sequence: TGTGCCAGCTCGCCTCCAGGAGTGTCTGAAGCTTTCTTT. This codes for CASSPPGVSEAFF.

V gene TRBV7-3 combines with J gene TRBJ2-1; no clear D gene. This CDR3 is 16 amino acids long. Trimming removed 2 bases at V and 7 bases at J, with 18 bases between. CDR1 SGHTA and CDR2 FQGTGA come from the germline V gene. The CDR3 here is CASSLGSGFGKNEQFF. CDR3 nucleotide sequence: TGTGCCAGCAGCTTAGGGTCTGGTTTCGGTAAGAATGAGCAGTTCTTC.

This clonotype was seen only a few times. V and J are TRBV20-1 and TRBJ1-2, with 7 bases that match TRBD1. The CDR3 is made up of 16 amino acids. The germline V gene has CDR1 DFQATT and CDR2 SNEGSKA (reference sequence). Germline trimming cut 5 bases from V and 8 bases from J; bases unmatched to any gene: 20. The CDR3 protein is CSAASGTDRDLGGYTF. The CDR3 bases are TGCAGTGCTGCCTCCGGGACAGATCGCGATCTTGGCGGCTACACCTTC.

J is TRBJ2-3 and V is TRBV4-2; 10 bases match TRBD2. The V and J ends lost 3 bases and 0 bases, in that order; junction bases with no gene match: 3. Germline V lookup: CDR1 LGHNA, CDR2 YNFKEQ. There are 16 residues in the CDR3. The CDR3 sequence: CASSQELAGSTDTQYF. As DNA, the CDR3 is TGTGCCAGCAGCCAGGAACTAGCGGGAAGCACAGATACGCAGTATTTT.

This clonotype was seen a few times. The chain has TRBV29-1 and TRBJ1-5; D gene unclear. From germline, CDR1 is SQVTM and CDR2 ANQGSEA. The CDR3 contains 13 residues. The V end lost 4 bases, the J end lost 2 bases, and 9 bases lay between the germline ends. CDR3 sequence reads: CSVVYSGNQPQHF. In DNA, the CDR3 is TGCAGCGTTGTCTACTCGGGCAATCAGCCCCAGCATTTT. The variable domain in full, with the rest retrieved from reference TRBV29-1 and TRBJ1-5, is SAVISQKPSRDICQRGTSLTIQCQVDSQVTMMFWYRQQPGQSLTLIATANQGSEATYESGFVIDKFPISRPNLTFSTLTVSNMSPEDSSIYLCSVVYSGNQPQHFGDGTRLSIL.

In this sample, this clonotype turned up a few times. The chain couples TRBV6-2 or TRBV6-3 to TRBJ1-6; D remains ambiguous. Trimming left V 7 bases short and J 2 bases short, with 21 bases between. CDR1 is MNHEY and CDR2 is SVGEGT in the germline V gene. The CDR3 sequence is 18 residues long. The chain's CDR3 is CASTVPSGEPTYNSPLHF. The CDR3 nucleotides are TGTGCCAGCACCGTACCGTCCGGGGAACCTACCTATAATTCACCCCTCCACTTT.

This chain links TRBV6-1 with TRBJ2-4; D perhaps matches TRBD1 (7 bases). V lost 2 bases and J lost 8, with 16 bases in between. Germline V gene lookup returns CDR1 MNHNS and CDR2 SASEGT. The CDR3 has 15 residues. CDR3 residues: CASSEHQGGSDIQYF. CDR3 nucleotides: TGTGCCAGCAGTGAACATCAGGGGGGATCGGACATTCAGTACTTC.

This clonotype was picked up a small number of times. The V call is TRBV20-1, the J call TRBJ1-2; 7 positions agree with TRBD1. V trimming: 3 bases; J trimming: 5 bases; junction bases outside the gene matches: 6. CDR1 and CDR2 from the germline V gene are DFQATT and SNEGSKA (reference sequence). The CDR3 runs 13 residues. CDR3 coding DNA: TGCAGTGCTAGTGGACCCAGGGGGTATGGCTACACCTTC. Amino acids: CSASGPRGYGYTF.

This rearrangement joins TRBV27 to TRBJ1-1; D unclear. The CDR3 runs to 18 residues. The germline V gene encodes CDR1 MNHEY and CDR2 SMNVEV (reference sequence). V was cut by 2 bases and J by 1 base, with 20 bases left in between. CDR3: CASSLRMYTPAGNTEAFF. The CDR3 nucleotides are TGTGCCAGCAGTTTAAGGATGTATACCCCCGCCGGGAACACTGAAGCTTTCTTT.

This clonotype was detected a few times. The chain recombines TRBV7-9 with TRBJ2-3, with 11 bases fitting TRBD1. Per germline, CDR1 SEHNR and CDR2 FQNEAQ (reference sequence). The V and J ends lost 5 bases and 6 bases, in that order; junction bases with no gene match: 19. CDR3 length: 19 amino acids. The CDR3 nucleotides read TGTGCCAGCAGCAGGGGCCTCTGGTTTCGGACAGGGGGCCCTGATACGCAGTATTTT. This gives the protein CASSRGLWFRTGGPDTQYF.

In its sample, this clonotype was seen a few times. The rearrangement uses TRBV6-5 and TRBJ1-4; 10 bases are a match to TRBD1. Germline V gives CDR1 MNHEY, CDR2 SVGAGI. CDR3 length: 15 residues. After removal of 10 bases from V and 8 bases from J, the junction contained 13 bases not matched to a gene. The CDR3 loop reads CATRDRQGAGEKLFF. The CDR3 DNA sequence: TGTGCCACCAGAGACAGACAGGGGGCAGGGGAAAAACTGTTTTTT.

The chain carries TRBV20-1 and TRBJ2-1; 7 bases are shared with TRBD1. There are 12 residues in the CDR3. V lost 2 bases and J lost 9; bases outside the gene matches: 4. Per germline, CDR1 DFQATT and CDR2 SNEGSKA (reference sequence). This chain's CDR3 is CSARWDSPEQFF. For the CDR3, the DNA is TGCAGTGCTAGATGGGACAGCCCTGAGCAGTTCTTC.

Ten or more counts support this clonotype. Here the CDR3 DNA reads TGTGCCAGCAGCTCGGCCCCTGGGACCTACGAGCAGTACGTC. Protein product: CASSSAPGTYEQYV. This chain uses TRBV7-2 with TRBJ2-7; D is unresolved. This CDR3 is 14 amino acids long. Germline lookup yields CDR1 SGHTA and CDR2 FQGNSA. V lost 4 bases to trimming and J lost 2 bases, with 12 bases between them.

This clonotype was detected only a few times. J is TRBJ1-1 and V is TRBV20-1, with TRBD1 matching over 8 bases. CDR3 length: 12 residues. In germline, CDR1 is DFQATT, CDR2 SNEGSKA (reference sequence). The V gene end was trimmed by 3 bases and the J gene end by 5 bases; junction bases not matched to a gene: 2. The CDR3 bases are TGCAGTGCTAGCTACAGGGGGACTGAAGCTTTCTTT. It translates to CSASYRGTEAFF.

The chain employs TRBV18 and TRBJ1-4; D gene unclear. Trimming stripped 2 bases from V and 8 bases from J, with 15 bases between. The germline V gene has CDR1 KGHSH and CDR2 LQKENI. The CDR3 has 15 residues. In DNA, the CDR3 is TGTGCCAGCTCACCAACGGGCGGGCTAAACGAAAAACTGTTTTTT. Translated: CASSPTGGLNEKLFF.

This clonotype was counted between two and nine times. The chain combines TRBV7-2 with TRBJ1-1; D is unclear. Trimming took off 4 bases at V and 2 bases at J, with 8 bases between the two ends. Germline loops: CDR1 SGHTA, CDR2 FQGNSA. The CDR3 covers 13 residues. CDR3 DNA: TGTGCCAGCAGCTCCGTCCCAAACACTGAAGCTTTCTTT. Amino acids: CASSSVPNTEAFF.

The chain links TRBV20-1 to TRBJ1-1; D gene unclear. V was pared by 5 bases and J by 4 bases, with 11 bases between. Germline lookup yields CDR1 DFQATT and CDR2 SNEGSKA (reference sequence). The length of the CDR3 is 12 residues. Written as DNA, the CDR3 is TGCAGTGCTTCCCGGTCGCCCACTGAAGCTTTCTTT. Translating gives CSASRSPTEAFF.

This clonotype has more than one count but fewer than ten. The CDR3 DNA follows: TGCGCCAGCAGTGAGTGGGCACCGATAGCCAAAAACATTCAGTACTTC. The encoded protein is CASSEWAPIAKNIQYF. The V call is TRBV10-2, the J call TRBJ2-4, with D unresolved. Germline V gives CDR1 WSHSY, CDR2 SAAADI. V shed 1 base and J shed 0 bases, with 10 bases lying between them. This CDR3 comprises 16 residues.

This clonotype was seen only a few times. CDR3 bases: TGTGCCAGCAACTCCGGGACAGGAGCCACCGGGGAGCTGTTTTTT. Translating gives CASNSGTGATGELFF. This chain links TRBV11-1 with TRBJ2-2, with 8 positions matching TRBD1. V trimming: 7 bases; J trimming: 4 bases; junction bases outside the gene matches: 8. CDR1 and CDR2 from the germline V gene are SGHAT and FQDESV (reference sequence). The CDR3 covers 15 residues.

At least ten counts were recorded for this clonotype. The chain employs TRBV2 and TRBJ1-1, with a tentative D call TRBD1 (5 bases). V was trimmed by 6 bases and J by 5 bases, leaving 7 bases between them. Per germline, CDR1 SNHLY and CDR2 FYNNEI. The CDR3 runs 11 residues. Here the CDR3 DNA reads TGTGCCAGCAGAGGGGTTACTGAAGCTTTCTTT. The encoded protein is CASRGVTEAFF.

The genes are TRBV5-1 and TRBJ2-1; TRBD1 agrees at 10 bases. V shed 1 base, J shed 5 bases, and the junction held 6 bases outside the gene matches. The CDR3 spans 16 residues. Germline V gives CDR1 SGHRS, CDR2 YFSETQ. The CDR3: CASSLTPGQGNNEQFF. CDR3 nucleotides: TGCGCCAGCAGCTTGACACCGGGACAGGGGAACAATGAGCAGTTCTTC.

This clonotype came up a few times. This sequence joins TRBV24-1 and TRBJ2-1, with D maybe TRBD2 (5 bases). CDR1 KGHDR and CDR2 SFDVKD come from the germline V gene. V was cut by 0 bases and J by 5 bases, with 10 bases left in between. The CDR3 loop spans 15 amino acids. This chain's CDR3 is CATSDLPSGNNEQFF. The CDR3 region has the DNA TGTGCCACCAGTGATTTGCCCAGCGGAAACAATGAGCAGTTCTTC.